Shown below are 5 T cell receptor beta chains from a single sample sequenced in a study of cytomegalovirus exposure and HLA in healthy donors. The study ran its PCR with 60 Vbeta and 13 Jbeta primers. Generated by immunoSEQ multiplex PCR, the TCRdb table keeps only in-frame clones and is missing some. The repertoire holds about 280,000 clones, with around 90% as singletons. Sequencing input: PBMCs. All receptors come from a woman aged 18-35 years in good health and CMV-seronegative.

This clone was counted a single time. V is TRBV6-5 and J is TRBJ2-1; the match to TRBD2 covers 10 bases. Germline-derived CDR1 and CDR2 are MNHEY and SVGAGI. This CDR3 spans 15 amino acids. Trimming at V came to 6 bases and at J to 4 bases, leaving 6 bases not matched to a gene. The CDR3 protein is CASSRLAGTYNEQFF. In DNA form, the CDR3 reads TGTGCCAGCAGCCGACTAGCGGGTACATACAATGAGCAGTTCTTC.

The chain couples TRBV10-3 to TRBJ1-1, with D tentatively TRBD1 (6 bases). Germline V gene lookup returns CDR1 ENHRY and CDR2 SYGVKD. This CDR3 has 20 amino acids. V lost 1 base and J lost 6, with 30 bases in between. The CDR3 DNA sequence: TGTGCCATCAGTGAGTTGGGGGCCAGTGTGGAGCAGGGGCCACCCCCTGAAGCTTTCTTT. Protein: CAISELGASVEQGPPPEAFF.

This sequence joins TRBV2 and TRBJ2-7; D gene uncertain. Germline V gives CDR1 SNHLY, CDR2 FYNNEI. There are 14 residues in the CDR3. The V end was cut by 0 bases, the J end by 1 base, with 7 bases between. CDR3 coding DNA: TGTGCCAGCAGTGAAGCAACGGTATCCTACGAGCAGTACTTC. Its translation: CASSEATVSYEQYF.

The genes are TRBV7-8 and TRBJ1-5, with D possibly being TRBD1 (5 bases). The CDR3 sequence is 15 residues long. From germline, CDR1 is SGHVS and CDR2 FQNEAQ. The ends were cut back, 1 base at V and 6 bases at J, with 13 bases in the middle. The CDR3 loop reads CASSLDMGLSQPQHF. The DNA of the CDR3 is TGTGCCAGCAGCTTAGACATGGGACTTAGTCAGCCCCAGCATTTT.

The gene calls are TRBV6-5 and TRBJ2-4; D is undetermined. The germline gives CDR1 MNHEY, CDR2 SVGAGI. Trimming removed 4 bases from V and 5 bases from J, with 15 bases in between. The CDR3 totals 15 residues. CDR3 nucleotides: TGTGCCAGCAGTTCCCCCTCCCTAAATGAAAACATTCAGTACTTC. It yields the protein CASSSPSLNENIQYF.